The T cell receptor beta chain under discussion was sequenced for a study of cytomegalovirus exposure and HLA in healthy donors (dated by TCRdb to 2016 to 2017). For context, the study as a whole: In an earlier analysis of fewer than 750 of the donors, 250 to 300 Gb of sequence data and just under 120 million unique TCR beta sequences from 150 million to 200 million T cells were reported. Across some 400 genotyped donors of the cohort, an average of approximately 240,000 unique TCR beta nucleotide sequences per donor were sequenced, and 15% to 20% of those sequences were non-productive. Along with the roughly 610-subject first cohort, a separate validation cohort of over a hundred different subjects was used. Donor age, sex, ethnicity and CMV serostatus were collected together with the repertoire data. High-throughput TCR immunosequencing, statistical association of individual TCRs with disease status, and machine learning were combined to predict cytomegalovirus infection status. A later genetic analysis took genome-wide SNP genotypes for about 65% of the roughly 670 donors and used that subset as a discovery cohort. In a later analysis, previously published TCR beta repertoires from 550 to 750 donors were re-analyzed and high-resolution HLA genotyping was added so that TCR occurrence patterns could be studied. In an earlier analysis of 550 to 700 of the donors, high-throughput TCR beta sequencing was used to judge whether each TCR beta V gene segment behaved as functional or pseudogenic. Typing coverage differed by locus: A, B, C, DRB1 and DQB1 were typed in about 629-640 donors, DQA1 in approximately 520, DPA1 in 600 to 610, and DPB1 in just under 490. All discovery cohort repertoires had been generated using a single sequencing platform. Rather than drawing on any new phenotypic data, the later analysis identified candidate immune exposures from TCR beta sequences and the way those sequences occurred across donors. The study used immunosequencing to profile the T cell repertoires of 600 to 850 subjects and linked those repertoires to cytomegalovirus serostatus. Among the roughly 380 genotyped donors, about 85% belonged to the genetic ancestry cluster associated with self-reported Caucasian donors. Class I and class II HLA loci were covered by the typing at four-digit resolution. Five DR-DQ haplotypes were handled as single units for association and clustering, since linkage in the cohort was strong. The study was designed to test whether signatures of past pathogen exposure could be identified by cataloging public T cell receptors. About 300 gigabases of sequencing data and 70 million to 100 million unique TCR sequences were included in an early release covering roughly 600 HLA-typed donors. General conclusions and limits of the study: Because counts were too low, more than 15 rarely observed V segments, including chromosome 9 orphons, were left out of the earlier analysis of 500 to 750 of the donors. The study listed around 160 TCR beta chains as associated with cytomegalovirus. A further reported finding was that TCR beta sequences accurately predicted the HLA-A and HLA-B alleles for most subjects in the first cohort. Across donors, most TCR sequences were observed very rarely, whereas some public TCRs were present in many individuals. In a later analysis, TCR association rates were found to vary across HLA loci, with the most associated TCRs seen for DRB1 alleles and the fewest for HLA-C alleles. In a later analysis, HLA-associated TCR beta chains were found to be more clonally expanded and to have lower generation probabilities than equally common non-associated chains. An association between a missense DCLRE1C variant and V-gene and J-gene trimming of TCR beta chains was found in a later genetic analysis and replicated in an independent cohort. In a later analysis, over 15,000 TCR beta sequences were associated with specific HLA alleles at a false discovery rate of 0.05. In a later genetic analysis, fewer N-insertions in productive TCRs were reported among donors in an Asian-associated ancestry cluster than the roughly 700-donor mean. The presence/absence analyses assumed that sequencing depth was roughly uniform across donors, and that assumption may not be true. When HLA alleles, especially DR and DQ, strongly co-occurred, TCR associations were difficult to assign to individual alleles. Broadly in line with IMGT annotations, most TCR beta V segments showed up in productive rearrangements about 90% or about 30% of the time in an earlier analysis of some 590 of the donors. The 87-base-pair reads could not distinguish some IMGT-functional V segments, including TRBV6-2 and TRBV6-3, so those segments were excluded. Linkage disequilibrium might explain the correlated functional status among segregating V segments, but an unknown experimental factor could not be ruled out. The cohort was sequenced for TCR beta chains only, and without alpha or paired-chain data the features that could be detected were limited. The only immune exposure information available for the cohort was CMV serostatus. It was suggested by the authors that the approach could potentially be generalized to other disease states and immunological phenotypes. Cytomegalovirus status was reported to be diagnosed by the classifier with high specificity and sensitivity in both the original and validation cohorts. According to a later analysis, parvovirus B19, influenza, CMV and Epstein-Barr virus appeared linked to several top co-occurrence clusters. A cluster of highly shared sequence variants was judged likely to represent a technical artifact of the sequencing pipeline. A later analysis found that most CMV-associated TCR beta chains appeared HLA-restricted, with HLA associations seemingly driven largely by CMV exposure. In vitro tests confirmed that a few of the cytomegalovirus-associated TCR beta chains recognize cytomegalovirus antigens. Because HLA typing was unavailable for some donors at each locus, only the typed subset was used in association tests.

The CDR3 goes from the cysteine to the phenylalanine over 13 residues. Only the CDR3 DNA stays, 39 bases, in frame from base 1. Cut back by 2 bases and 6 bases, the V and J ends lie 10 bases apart. Taken from the germline V gene, the CDR1 and CDR2 loops are SGHRS and YFSETQ. Library construction relied on the immunoSEQ multiplex PCR assay. The multiplex PCR relied on a mix of 60 forward primers for TCR Vbeta segments and 13 reverse primers for TCR Jbeta segments. The CDR3 region of rearranged TCR beta genes was amplified from genomic DNA by a multiplex PCR assay. On the Illumina HiSeq System, the amplified TCR beta libraries were sequenced as 87-base-pair reads. As for the authors' bioinformatics: A later analysis counted about 80 million unique TCR beta chains across the 500 to 850 repertoires, and 9 million to 14 million of these chains were shared by at least two donors. To remove PCR and sequencing errors, raw reads were error-corrected and collapsed into unique sequences using a nearest-neighbor algorithm that merged closely related sequences. CDR3 sequences were aligned to IMGT reference sequences to assign V, D and J gene segments. For a sequence to be retained, a match of at least six nucleotides was required to both a V gene segment and a J gene segment. A rearrangement counted as productive if the CDR3 had no stop codons and remained in frame with V and J, and every other rearrangement counted as non-productive. Following IMGT convention, CDR3 was defined as the stretch from the second conserved V-encoded cysteine to the conserved J-encoded phenylalanine. The earlier analysis of about 590 of the donors excluded sequences that lacked an unambiguous match to a single V gene segment. In an earlier analysis of about 590 of the donors, a V segment was called functional when productive rearrangements were above 56.7%, and segregating when the standard deviation between donors exceeded 5%. A statistical classification framework was developed to diagnose cytomegalovirus status using the catalog of TCR beta chain sequences. A later analysis assigned V and J genes by comparing TCR nucleotide sequences with IMGT/GENE-DB human TR gene sequences. In a later analysis, CDR3 sequences and most-parsimonious VDJ recombination scenarios were assigned using the TCRdist pipeline. In a later analysis, each TCR beta chain was defined by its CDR3 amino acid sequence together with its V-gene family, and reads without a unique V-gene family were excluded. To address suspected cross-contamination and a sequencing artifact, a later analysis removed a few hundred highly shared, low-generation-probability nucleotide sequences. In a later analysis, a clonal expansion index was calculated for each public chain from normalized within-repertoire ranks of inferred template counts. In a later analysis, generation probabilities were computed using a VDJ recombination model fitted to out-of-frame rearrangements, and the results were checked against IGoR. Hypergeometric tests were used in a later analysis to score TCR-TCR, TCR-HLA and TCR-CMV co-occurrence, with a repertoire-size bias correction applied to the TCR pairs. False discovery rates were estimated in a later analysis by permuting HLA or CMV assignments 20 times. A later analysis grouped co-occurring TCRs with DBSCAN, adding TCRdist sequence similarity when clustering within HLA-allele-positive subsets. Repertoires with fewer than 30,000 or more than 120,000 public chains were left out of co-occurrence clustering, as were a handful of repertoires with anomalous nucleotide sharing. TCRdb provides this immuneACCESS table in a form limited to in-frame rearrangements. Some clones are lacking; in checked studies, under half of them reflect an unresolved V gene, and why the rest are absent is not known. That table is the source of V, J and clone size, and D and trimming were worked out from the DNA. The sample profile shows tens of thousands of clones; 80% to 90% of them were found once. Around 6.3% of the sample goes to the ten largest clones.

Comments on this clone: No cognate antigen has been identified for it. No base quality information exists; no much larger clone differs at one position.

In total, around 600 healthy bone marrow donors made up the cohort. At the time of sampling, every cohort member was nominally healthy, though immune exposures that went unrecorded were likely present. CMV serostatus was positive for about 300 and negative for about 55% of the roughly 670 cohort members, and was not recorded for this donor. A peripheral blood sample was provided by each donor, and peripheral blood mononuclear cells were used for TCR beta sequencing. The Qiagen DNeasy Blood Extraction Kit was used to extract genomic DNA from the blood cell samples. The TCR sequence derives from a human donor in good health. Sequencing was performed on PBMCs. This chain joins TRBV5-1 to TRBJ2-3; the best D guess is TRBD2, with 5 bases matching. CDR3 sequence: CASSFRPGDTQYF. The nucleotide sequence is TGCGCCAGCAGCTTTCGCCCGGGGGATACGCAGTATTTT. Outside the CDR3, residues come from the reference TRBV5-1 and TRBJ2-3 proteins, so the full variable domain is: KAGVTQTPRYLIKTRGQQVTLSCSPISGHRSVSWYQQTPGQGLQFLFEYFSETQRNKGNFPGRFSGRQFSNSRSEMNVSTLELGDSALYLCASSFRPGDTQYFGPGTRLTVL.